Listed below are T cell receptor beta chains from one sample, sequenced in a study of T cell responses to AZD1222 COVID-19 vaccine. The table came from immunoSEQ multiplex PCR; TCRdb's copy has only in-frame clones and leaves some out. The sample holds roughly 170,000 clones, 90% seen once. The source material was peripheral blood, sampled on day 0 of AZD1222 vaccination. The source of these receptors is an adult in good health. CDR3s include the opening cysteine and the closing phenylalanine or tryptophan. D genes are given only for firm matches. For some rows the clone size is stated as once, few or many, or as a class when expanded; others skip it.

J | size | V | D | DNA | CDR3
TRBJ2-2 | . | TRBV7-9 | . | TGTGCCAGCAGCTTAAGCGGGGAGCTGTTTTTT | CASSLSGELFF
TRBJ1-2 | . | TRBV6-5 | . | TGTGCCAGCAGTCTGCAGGGAGGGGGTACCTATGGCTACACCTTC | CASSLQGGGTYGYTF
TRBJ2-5 | . | TRBV5-4 | TRBD2 | TGTGCCAGCAGCTCTGGACTAGCGGGGGGAGAGACCCAGTACTTC | CASSSGLAGGETQYF
TRBJ2-5 | . | TRBV7-6 | TRBD2 | TGTGCCAGCAGCTTGACGGGAGGGGGAGAGACCCAGTACTTC | CASSLTGGGETQYF
TRBJ2-7 | . | TRBV27 | TRBD2 | TGTGCCAGCAGTTTAGGGGGAGGGACCTACGAGCAGTACTTC | CASSLGGGTYEQYF
TRBJ2-1 | once | TRBV11-3 | TRBD2 | TGTGCCAGCAGCCCCACTAGCGGGTCCTACAATGAGCAGTTCTTC | CASSPTSGSYNEQFF
TRBJ1-2 | . | TRBV12-5 | . | TGTGCTAGTGGGCTGGCCCCGCGGGGTGGGTCCAATGGCTACACCTTC | CASGLAPRGGSNGYTF
TRBJ2-1 | once | TRBV11-2 | TRBD1 | TGTGCCAGCAGCTCCAGCCGGACAGGGTTCAATGAGCAGTTCTTC | CASSSSRTGFNEQFF
TRBJ2-5 | . | TRBV6-5 | TRBD1 | TGTGCCAGCAACCAACAGACAGGGAGAGAGACCCAGTACTTC | CASNQQTGRETQYF
TRBJ1-5 | . | TRBV7-2 | . | TGTGCCAGCAGCTCCTCAGTAGATCAGCCCCAGCATTTT | CASSSSVDQPQHF
TRBJ1-5 | . | TRBV7-2 | . | TGTGCCAGCAAGGGGGACGATCAGCCCCAGCATTTT | CASKGDDQPQHF
TRBJ1-2 | once | TRBV27 | . | TGTGCCAGCAGTCCGCCCAGCGGTGGCTACACCTTC | CASSPPSGGYTF
TRBJ1-6 | . | TRBV3-1/TRBV3-2 | TRBD1 | TGTGCCAGCAGACGGACAGGGGGCAATTCACCCCTCCACTTT | CASRRTGGNSPLHF
TRBJ1-5 | . | TRBV4-1 | . | TGCGCCAGCAGCCAAGGGTACGGGACAATTAAGCAGCCCCAGCATTTT | CASSQGYGTIKQPQHF
TRBJ2-7 | . | TRBV2 | . | TGTGCCAGCAGTGAAGCGCCCGGGGATCCCACCTACGAGCAGTACTTC | CASSEAPGDPTYEQYF
TRBJ1-1 | . | TRBV4-3 | . | TGCGCCAGCAGCCAGGGGGTCCGGGGTAACACTGAAGCTTTCTTT | CASSQGVRGNTEAFF
TRBJ1-2 | . | TRBV27 | . | TGTGCCAGCAGTTTGACGACAGTTCAAAGGGGGTATTATGGCTACACCTTC | CASSLTTVQRGYYGYTF